This TCR beta chain was captured by sequencing in a study of T cell responses to AZD1222 COVID-19 vaccine. Study-wide results and limits: Variant regions that are unmutated are reportedly the target of nearly half of spike-specific TCRs. It was only a handful of AZD1222 recipients who were seropositive at baseline. The CD4 TCRs associated with vaccination extended across spike and predominated at 160-218 and 743-854.

This clone was found a few times. The antigen is not known. This CDR3 is 15 amino acids long. The method was immunoSEQ multiplex PCR; TCRdb's version includes in-frame clones alone and lacks a portion of them. The table has some 130,000 clones, approximately 83% seen once. Source: peripheral blood, taken on day 0 of AZD1222 vaccination. The gene calls are TRBV21-1 and TRBJ1-1. TRBV21-1 is a pseudogene segment. This TCR came from an adult in good health. CDR3 sequence: CASSGQGGRRTEAFF. The CDR3 DNA follows: TGTGCCAGCAGCGGGCAAGGGGGGCGGAGGACTGAAGCTTTCTTT.